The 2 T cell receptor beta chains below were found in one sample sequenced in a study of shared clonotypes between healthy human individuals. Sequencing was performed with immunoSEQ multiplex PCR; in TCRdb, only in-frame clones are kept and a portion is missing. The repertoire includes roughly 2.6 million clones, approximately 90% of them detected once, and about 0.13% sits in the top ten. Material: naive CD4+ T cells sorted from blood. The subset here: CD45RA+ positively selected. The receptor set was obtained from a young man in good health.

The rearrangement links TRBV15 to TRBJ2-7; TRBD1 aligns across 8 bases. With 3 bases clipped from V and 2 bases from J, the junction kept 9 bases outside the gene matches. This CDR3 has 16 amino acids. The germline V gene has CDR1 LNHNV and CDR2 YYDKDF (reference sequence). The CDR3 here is CATSSKQGALAYEQYF. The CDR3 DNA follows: TGTGCCACCAGCAGTAAGCAGGGGGCCCTGGCCTACGAGCAGTACTTC.

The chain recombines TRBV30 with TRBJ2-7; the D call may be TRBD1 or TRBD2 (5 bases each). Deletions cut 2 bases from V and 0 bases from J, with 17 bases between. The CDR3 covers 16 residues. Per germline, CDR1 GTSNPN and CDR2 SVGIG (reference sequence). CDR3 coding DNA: TGTGCCTGGAGTCGTTTGGGGGTACTGAGCTCCTACGAGCAGTACTTC. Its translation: CAWSRLGVLSSYEQYF.